This T cell receptor beta chain is drawn from a study of CD4 and CD8 cells across lung adenocarcinoma regions. Samples came from patients with localized non-small cell lung adenocarcinoma. TCRdb passed the PCR reads through MiXCR, listing each CDR3 protein once. The sample contains under 13,000 distinct CDR3 sequences, approximately 55% of which appear only once. Concerning this clonotype: No conserved phenylalanine or tryptophan is present at the end of the CDR3, so a read error is the likely explanation. The DNA is left out, because the CDR3 cannot be placed on it with certainty; the CDR3 is given as TCRdb lists it.

The CDR3 has 20 residues if both end residues are counted. In germline, CDR1 is SQVTM, CDR2 ANQGSEA. The chain is built from TRBV29-1 and TRBJ2-4; the DNA was not compared with TRBD2, the D call given in the table. The receptor comes from a male donor with lung adenocarcinoma. The CD4 and CD8 labels of this study may be unreliable. The sequenced sample consisted of CD4+ T cells from the center of a lung tumor. The CDR3 is CSLELLGSSYPPILASQVAG.